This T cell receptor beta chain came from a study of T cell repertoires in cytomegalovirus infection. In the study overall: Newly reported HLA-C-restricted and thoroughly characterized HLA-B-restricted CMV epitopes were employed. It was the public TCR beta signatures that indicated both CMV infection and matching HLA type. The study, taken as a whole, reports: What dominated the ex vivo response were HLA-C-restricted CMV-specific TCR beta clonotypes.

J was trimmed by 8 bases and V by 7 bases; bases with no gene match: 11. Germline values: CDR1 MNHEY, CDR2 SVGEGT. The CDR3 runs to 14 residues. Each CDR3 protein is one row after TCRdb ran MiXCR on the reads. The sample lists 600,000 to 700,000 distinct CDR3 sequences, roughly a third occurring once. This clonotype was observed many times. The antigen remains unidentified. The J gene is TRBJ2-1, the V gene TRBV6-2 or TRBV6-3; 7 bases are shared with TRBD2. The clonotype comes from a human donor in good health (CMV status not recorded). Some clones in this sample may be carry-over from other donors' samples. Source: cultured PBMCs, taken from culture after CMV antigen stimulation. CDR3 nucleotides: TGTGCCAGCACCCCCCGACTAGCTGGCGATGAGCAGTTCTTC. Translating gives CASTPRLAGDEQFF.